The 20 T cell receptor beta chains presented below share a single source sample, sequenced in a study of blood T cell repertoires in COVID-19. Method: immunoSEQ multiplex PCR; TCRdb's copy keeps in-frame clones and lacks some. The sample lists approximately 70,000 clones, approximately 89% occurring once. The sample taken for sequencing was peripheral blood. The receptor set was obtained from a woman aged 55 to 70 with active COVID-19.

The V gene is TRBV5-1, the J gene TRBJ2-7; weak D call: TRBD1 (6 bases). The CDR3 is 14 residues long. CDR1 SGHRS and CDR2 YFSETQ come from the germline V gene. Trimming removed 5 bases at V and 3 bases at J, with 15 bases between. The DNA of the CDR3 is TGCGCCAGCAGTCGGACAGTGGGCGACTACGAGCAGTACTTC. It is translated as CASSRTVGDYEQYF.

The V call is TRBV28, the J call TRBJ2-5; 9 bases fit TRBD1. This CDR3 spans 15 amino acids. V lost 7 bases to trimming and J lost 1 base; unmatched junction nucleotides: 7. Germline V gives CDR1 MDHEN, CDR2 SYDVKM. CDR3 in DNA: TGTGCCAGCATTTCTTCGGGACAGGGCCAAGAGACCCAGTACTTC. It encodes CASISSGQGQETQYF.

This clone was picked up a small number of times. This chain joins TRBV27 and TRBJ1-2; 10 bases agree with TRBD1. The CDR3 loop spans 14 amino acids. Germline V lookup: CDR1 MNHEY, CDR2 SMNVEV (reference sequence). The ends lost 5 bases at V and 7 bases at J; junction bases unmatched: 7. As DNA, the CDR3 is TGTGCCAGCAGTCCTCGACAGGGGGCGCTTGGCTACACCTTC. Encoded protein: CASSPRQGALGYTF.

V and J are TRBV25-1 and TRBJ2-7; D is ambiguous. This CDR3 region has 15 residues. Germline-derived CDR1 and CDR2 are MGHDK and SYGVNS. Trimming shortened V by 2 bases and J by 5 bases, and 16 bases separated the two germline ends. CDR3 nucleotides: TGTGCCAGCAGTGAAGGTGCATTGACAAGACACGAGCAGTACTTC. Translated, it gives CASSEGALTRHEQYF.

This chain joins TRBV10-1 and TRBJ2-3; TRBD2 matches 9 bases. The V gene end was trimmed by 5 bases and the J gene end by 5 bases; junction bases not matched to a gene: 8. The CDR3 totals 15 residues. Germline V CDR1 and CDR2: WNHNN, SYGVQD (reference sequence). The CDR3 reads CASSSLAGELDTQYF. The CDR3 nucleotides read TGCGCCAGCAGTTCGTTAGCGGGAGAATTAGATACGCAGTATTTT.

This rearrangement joins TRBV5-6 to TRBJ1-6; D remains unclear. CDR1 and CDR2 from the germline V gene are SGHDT and YYEEEE. Trimming took off 4 bases at V and 9 bases at J, with 11 bases between the two ends. This CDR3 is built from 13 residues. The CDR3 DNA sequence: TGTGCCAGCAGCCGGACGGGAATTTCACCCCTCCACTTT. It specifies CASSRTGISPLHF.

CDR3 sequence reads: CASVAQNTGELFF. The CDR3, as DNA: TGTGCCAGCGTGGCCCAGAACACCGGGGAGCTGTTTTTT. The chain joins TRBV2 to TRBJ2-2; D remains ambiguous. With 8 bases removed from V and 1 base from J, the gap between germline ends came to 8 bases. CDR3 size: 13 residues. Germline-derived CDR1 and CDR2 are SNHLY and FYNNEI.

This sequence joins TRBV28 and TRBJ2-4; weak D call: TRBD2 (6 bases). The germline V gene has CDR1 MDHEN and CDR2 SYDVKM. CDR3 size: 16 residues. V was shortened by 3 bases and J by 0 bases, with 12 bases between the two germline ends. This CDR3 reads CASSLEGPLAKNIQYF. The DNA for the CDR3 is TGTGCCAGCAGTTTGGAGGGACCACTAGCCAAAAACATTCAGTACTTC.

This chain uses TRBV28 with TRBJ1-5; D gene uncertain. CDR1 MDHEN and CDR2 SYDVKM come from the germline V gene. Trimming pared 6 bases from V and 8 bases from J, leaving 11 bases between. CDR3 length: 12 amino acids. CDR3 DNA: TGTGCCAGCAGGCGACAACCTGAGCCCCAGCATTTT. Residues: CASRRQPEPQHF.

CDR3 bases: TGTGCCAGCAGTGAGGGAGCGGGACGGACGAACACCGGGGAGCTGTTTTTT. This gives the protein CASSEGAGRTNTGELFF. The chain couples TRBV6-1 to TRBJ2-2; 7 bases map to TRBD2. The germline gives CDR1 MNHNS, CDR2 SASEGT. V shed 3 bases, J shed 0 bases, and the junction held 7 bases outside the gene matches. The CDR3 runs 17 residues.

The chain links TRBV4-2 to TRBJ2-1; 10 nucleotides align to TRBD2. Trimming at V came to 5 bases and at J to 6 bases, leaving 4 bases not matched to a gene. Germline CDR1 LGHNA, CDR2 YNFKEQ. The CDR3 runs to 14 residues. This CDR3 is CASSYIAGGNEQFF. The CDR3 DNA reads TGTGCCAGCAGCTACATAGCGGGAGGCAATGAGCAGTTCTTC.

This chain joins TRBV11-2 and TRBJ2-1, with D perhaps TRBD2 (6 bases). This CDR3 spans 15 amino acids. V was shortened by 1 base and J by 4 bases, with 11 bases between the two germline ends. Germline V gene sequence: CDR1 SGHAT, CDR2 FQNNGV. The CDR3 bases are TGTGCCAGCAGCTTAGGAGCGGGTATGTACAATGAGCAGTTCTTC. It yields the protein CASSLGAGMYNEQFF.

V usage is TRBV5-1 and J usage is TRBJ2-2; D uncertain. V was shortened by 5 bases and J by 5 bases, with 13 bases between the two germline ends. The V gene's germline CDR1 is SGHRS and CDR2 YFSETQ. CDR3 length: 14 amino acids. In DNA form, the CDR3 reads TGCGCCAGCAGAAACATCCAGTCGACCGGGGAGCTGTTTTTT. Amino acid sequence: CASRNIQSTGELFF.

This chain joins TRBV5-1 and TRBJ1-1; 9 bases align to TRBD1. Per the germline V gene, CDR1 is SGHRS and CDR2 is YFSETQ. V shed 6 bases, J shed 8 bases, and the junction held 8 bases outside the gene matches. The length of the CDR3 is 13 residues. The CDR3: CASTLSGTGEAFF. As DNA, the CDR3 is TGCGCCAGCACCCTGAGCGGGACAGGGGAAGCTTTCTTT.

The chain is built from TRBV9 and TRBJ2-7, with 7 bases identical to TRBD2. CDR1 is SGDLS and CDR2 is YYNGEE in the germline V gene. Trimming took 0 bases from V and 4 from J; bases not matched to a gene: 7. The CDR3 consists of 15 residues. Here the CDR3 reads CASSVATGLVYEQYF. CDR3 in DNA: TGTGCCAGCAGCGTAGCTACCGGACTAGTGTACGAGCAGTACTTC.

The chain is built from TRBV4-2 and TRBJ2-5; the D gene is possibly TRBD2 (6 bases). CDR1 is LGHNA, CDR2 YNFKEQ, per germline. Trimming shortened V by 4 bases and J by 5 bases, and 11 bases separated the two germline ends. This CDR3 has 13 amino acids. The CDR3 coding sequence is TGTGCCAGCAGCCGGCGACTAGAGGAGACCCAGTACTTC. Translated: CASSRRLEETQYF.

CDR3 protein: CASSSAGTGGGYTF. CDR3 nucleotides: TGTGCCAGCAGTTCCGCCGGGACAGGGGGGGGCTACACCTTC. V gene TRBV28 combines with J gene TRBJ1-2, with 11 positions matching TRBD1. Germline CDR1 reads MDHEN; CDR2 reads SYDVKM. This CDR3 has 14 residues. Germline trimming cut 4 bases from V and 8 bases from J; bases unmatched to any gene: 6.

The CDR3 protein is CASSQEVTTSGNTIYF. The CDR3 DNA is TGCGCCAGCAGCCAAGAGGTGACAACTTCTGGAAACACCATATATTTT. The rearrangement links TRBV4-1 to TRBJ1-3; no definite D call. Germline V lookup: CDR1 MGHRA, CDR2 YSYEKL. The CDR3 consists of 16 residues. Trimming cost V 0 bases and J 1 base, with 10 bases left between them.

This clone was observed a single time. The CDR3 reads CASSLGAGDRETQYF. Written as DNA, the CDR3 is TGCGCCAGCAGCTTGGGGGCGGGAGACAGGGAGACCCAGTACTTC. The genes are TRBV5-1 and TRBJ2-5; tentatively, D is TRBD2 (7 bases). The CDR3 contains 15 residues. Trimming stripped 0 bases from V and 5 bases from J, with 14 bases between. Germline V gene data show CDR1 as SGHRS and CDR2 as YFSETQ.

The chain employs TRBV6-1 and TRBJ2-1; D might be TRBD1 (5 bases). This CDR3 has 13 residues. The germline gives CDR1 MNHNS, CDR2 SASEGT. V gave up 2 bases and J gave up 9 bases, with 11 bases separating them. The CDR3 nucleotides are TGTGCCAGCAGTGAACAGGGAATAGGTGAGCAGTTCTTC. Amino acid sequence: CASSEQGIGEQFF.